A single TCR beta chain is shown here with its context. The antigen is unknown. Trimming cost V 3 bases and J 3 bases, with 17 bases left between them. This CDR3 spans 16 amino acids. CDR1 is SGHVS, CDR2 FQNEAQ, per germline. This specimen comes from a study of cytomegalovirus exposure and HLA in healthy donors. Study-wide findings and caveats: Association of 15,000 to 20,000 TCR beta sequences with HLA alleles was found at 0.05 false discovery rate in a later analysis. Links to common viral pathogens appeared, in a later analysis, for several of the most significant clusters.

The PCR made use of 60 Vbeta and 13 Jbeta primers. Measured with immunoSEQ multiplex PCR; TCRdb has only the in-frame clones, and not every one. The record lists around 140,000 clones, of which the ten most abundant hold 1.5% to 2%. The rearrangement links TRBV7-8 to TRBJ1-2; D perhaps matches TRBD1 (5 bases). The sequence was obtained from a woman between 50 and 59 years old in good health and CMV-seronegative. What was sequenced was PBMCs. As DNA, the CDR3 is TGTGCCAGCAGCTTTCCAGGGAGGCAGATTTACTATGGCTACACCTTC. Its translation is CASSFPGRQIYYGYTF.